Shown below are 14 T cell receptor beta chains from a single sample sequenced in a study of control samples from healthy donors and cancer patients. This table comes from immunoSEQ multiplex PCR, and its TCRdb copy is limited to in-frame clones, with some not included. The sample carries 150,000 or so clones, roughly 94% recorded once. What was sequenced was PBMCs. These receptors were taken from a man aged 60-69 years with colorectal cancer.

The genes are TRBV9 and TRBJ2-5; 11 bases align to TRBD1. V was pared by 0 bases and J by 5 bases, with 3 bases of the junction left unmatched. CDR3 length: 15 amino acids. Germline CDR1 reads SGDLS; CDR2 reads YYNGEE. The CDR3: CASSVEGTGGETQYF. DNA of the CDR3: TGTGCCAGCAGCGTAGAGGGGACAGGGGGGGAGACCCAGTACTTC. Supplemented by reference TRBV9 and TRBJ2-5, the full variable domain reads DSGVTQTPKHLITATGQRVTLRCSPRSGDLSVYWYQQSLDQGLQFLIQYYNGEERAKGNILERFSAQQFPDLHSELNLSSLELGDSALYFCASSVEGTGGETQYFGPGTRLLVL.

CDR3 region: CASSPRSHRGDSGANVLTF. The CDR3 bases are TGTGCCAGCTCACCAAGAAGTCACAGGGGAGACTCTGGGGCCAACGTCCTGACTTTC. This rearrangement joins TRBV18 to TRBJ2-6; TRBD1 matches 7 bases. J lost 0 bases, V lost 2 bases, and 10 bases had no gene match. The CDR3 loop spans 19 amino acids. Germline V gives CDR1 KGHSH, CDR2 LQKENI.

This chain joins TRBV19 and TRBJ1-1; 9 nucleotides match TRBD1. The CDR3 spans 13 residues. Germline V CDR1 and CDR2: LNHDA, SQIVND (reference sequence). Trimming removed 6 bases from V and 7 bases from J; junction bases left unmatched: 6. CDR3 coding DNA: TGTGCCAGTAGCGGACAGGGGTACCGTGAAGCTTTCTTT. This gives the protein CASSGQGYREAFF.

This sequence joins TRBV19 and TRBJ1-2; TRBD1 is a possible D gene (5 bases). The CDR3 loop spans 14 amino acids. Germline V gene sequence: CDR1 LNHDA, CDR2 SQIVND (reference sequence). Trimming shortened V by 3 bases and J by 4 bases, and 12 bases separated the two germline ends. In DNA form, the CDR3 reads TGTGCCAGTAGTATGGGGGACCGTATCTATGGCTACACCTTC. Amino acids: CASSMGDRIYGYTF.

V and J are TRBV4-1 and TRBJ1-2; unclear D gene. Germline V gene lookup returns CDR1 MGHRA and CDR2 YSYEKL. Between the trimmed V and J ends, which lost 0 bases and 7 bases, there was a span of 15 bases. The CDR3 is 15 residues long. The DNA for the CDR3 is TGCGCCAGCAGCCAAGAACAGCTGTCATATCTTGGCTACACCTTC. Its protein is CASSQEQLSYLGYTF.

For the CDR3, the DNA is TGTGCCAGCAGTCCGACAGGGGGAGCCTACAATGAGCAGTTCTTC. Its protein product is CASSPTGGAYNEQFF. This chain uses TRBV6-5 with TRBJ2-1; TRBD1 matches 9 bases. V gave up 5 bases and J gave up 2 bases; unmatched junction bases: 4. The CDR3 runs 15 residues. CDR1 MNHEY and CDR2 SVGAGI come from the germline V gene.

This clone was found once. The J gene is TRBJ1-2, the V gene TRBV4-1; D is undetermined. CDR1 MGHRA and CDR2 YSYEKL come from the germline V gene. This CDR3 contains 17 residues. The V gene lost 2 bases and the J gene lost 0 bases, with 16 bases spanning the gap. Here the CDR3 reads CASSQQPPDFANYGYTF. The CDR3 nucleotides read TGCGCCAGCAGCCAACAGCCCCCGGACTTCGCTAACTATGGCTACACCTTC.

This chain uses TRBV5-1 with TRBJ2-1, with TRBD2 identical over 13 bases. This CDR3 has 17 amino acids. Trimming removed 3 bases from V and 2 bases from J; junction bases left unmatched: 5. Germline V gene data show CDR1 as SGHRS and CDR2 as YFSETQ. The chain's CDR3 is CASSSSGLAGPYNEQFF. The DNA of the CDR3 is TGCGCCAGCAGCTCTTCGGGACTAGCGGGGCCCTACAATGAGCAGTTCTTC.

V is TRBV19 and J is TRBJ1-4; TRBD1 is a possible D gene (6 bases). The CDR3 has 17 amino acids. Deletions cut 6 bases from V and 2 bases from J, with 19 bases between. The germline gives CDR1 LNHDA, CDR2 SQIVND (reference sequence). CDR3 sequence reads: CASRGQPGRETNEKLFF. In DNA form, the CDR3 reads TGTGCCAGTAGAGGACAGCCGGGGAGGGAGACTAATGAAAAACTGTTTTTT.

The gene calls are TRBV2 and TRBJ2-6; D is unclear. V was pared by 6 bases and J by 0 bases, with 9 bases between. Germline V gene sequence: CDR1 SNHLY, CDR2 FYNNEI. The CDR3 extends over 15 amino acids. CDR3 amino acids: CASSIENSGANVLTF. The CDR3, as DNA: TGTGCCAGCAGCATAGAGAACTCTGGGGCCAACGTCCTGACTTTC. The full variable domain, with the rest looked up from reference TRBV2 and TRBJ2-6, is EPEVTQTPSHQVTQMGQEVILRCVPISNHLYFYWYRQILGQKVEFLVSFYNNEISEKSEIFDDQFSVERPDGSNFTLKIRSTKLEDSAMYFCASSIENSGANVLTFGAGSRLTVL.

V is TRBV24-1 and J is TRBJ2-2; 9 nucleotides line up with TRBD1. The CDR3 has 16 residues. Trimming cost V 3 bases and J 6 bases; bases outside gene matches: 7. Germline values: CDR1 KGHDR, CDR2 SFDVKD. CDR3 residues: CATSDAGTGRAGELFF. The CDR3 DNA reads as TGTGCCACCAGTGATGCCGGGACAGGGAGGGCCGGGGAGCTGTTTTTT.

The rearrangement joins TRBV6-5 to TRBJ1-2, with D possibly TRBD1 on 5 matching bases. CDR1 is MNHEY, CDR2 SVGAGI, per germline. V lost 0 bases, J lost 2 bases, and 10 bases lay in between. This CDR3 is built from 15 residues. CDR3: CASSYSRGRNYGYTF. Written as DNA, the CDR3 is TGTGCCAGCAGTTACTCGAGGGGCAGGAACTATGGCTACACCTTC.

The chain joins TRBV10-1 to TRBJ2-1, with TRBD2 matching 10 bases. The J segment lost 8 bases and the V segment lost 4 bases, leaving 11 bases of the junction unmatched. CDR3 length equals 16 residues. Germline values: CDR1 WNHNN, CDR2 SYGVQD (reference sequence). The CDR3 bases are TGCGCCAGCAGTGTAGGTAGCGGGGGGCTCGGCGATGAGCAGTTCTTC. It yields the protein CASSVGSGGLGDEQFF.

The CDR3 here is CASRSRTNTEAFF. CDR3 DNA sequence: TGTGCCAGCAGGTCCCGGACGAACACTGAAGCTTTCTTT. The chain joins TRBV27 to TRBJ1-1; D gene unclear. This CDR3 spans 13 amino acids. CDR1 is MNHEY and CDR2 is SMNVEV in the germline V gene (reference sequence). The V end lost 6 bases, the J end lost 1 base, and 9 bases lay between the germline ends.